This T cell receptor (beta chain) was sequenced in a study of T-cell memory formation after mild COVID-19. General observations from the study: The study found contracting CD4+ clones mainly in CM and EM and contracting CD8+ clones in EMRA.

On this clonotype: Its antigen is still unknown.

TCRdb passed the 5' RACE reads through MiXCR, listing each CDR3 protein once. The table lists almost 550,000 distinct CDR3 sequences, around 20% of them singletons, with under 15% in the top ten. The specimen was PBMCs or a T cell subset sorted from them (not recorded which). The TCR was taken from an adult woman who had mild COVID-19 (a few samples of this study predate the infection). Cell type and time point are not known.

Here the CDR3 DNA reads TGCAGTGCTAGAGAGGCGTCAGATTCACCCCTCCACTTT. This sequence encodes CSAREASDSPLHF. The chain uses TRBV20-1 and TRBJ1-6; D is unclear. Germline V gene data show CDR1 as DFQATT and CDR2 as SNEGSKA (reference sequence). V gave up 0 bases and J gave up 8 bases, with 8 bases separating them. The CDR3 loop spans 13 amino acids.